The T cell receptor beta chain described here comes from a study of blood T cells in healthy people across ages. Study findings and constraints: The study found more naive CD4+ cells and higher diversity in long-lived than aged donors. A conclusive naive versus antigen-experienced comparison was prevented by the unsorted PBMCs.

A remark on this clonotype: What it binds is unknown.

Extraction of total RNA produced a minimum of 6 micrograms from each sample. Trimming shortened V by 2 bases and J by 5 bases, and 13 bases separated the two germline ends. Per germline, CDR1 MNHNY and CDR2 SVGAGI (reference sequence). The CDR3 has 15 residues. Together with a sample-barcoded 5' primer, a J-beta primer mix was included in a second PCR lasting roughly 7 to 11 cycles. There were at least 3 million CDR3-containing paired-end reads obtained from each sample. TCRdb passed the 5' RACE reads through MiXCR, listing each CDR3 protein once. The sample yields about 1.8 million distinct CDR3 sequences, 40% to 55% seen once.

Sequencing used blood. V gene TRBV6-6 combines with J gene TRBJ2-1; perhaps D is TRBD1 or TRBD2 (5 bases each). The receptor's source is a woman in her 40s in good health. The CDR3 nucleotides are TGTGCCAGCAGTTACGATGGGACCATGGACAATGAGCAGTTCTTC. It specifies CASSYDGTMDNEQFF.